Each of the 15 T cell receptor beta chains below was sequenced from the same sample in a study of sequential checkpoint blockade in melanoma. The treatment denotes: randomized to nivolumab then ipilimumab (arm A) or the reverse (arm B). Repertoires were generated with immunoSEQ multiplex PCR, while TCRdb's copy carries only in-frame clones and drops some. The sample consists of roughly 10,000 clones, around three quarters of them appearing once. This specimen was CD8+ T cells sorted from blood (inferred from file names), taken from a patient given nivolumab and ipilimumab in sequence. These receptors all come from a human donor with melanoma.

The chain carries TRBV28 and TRBJ1-1; TRBD1 matches 8 bases. The CDR3 totals 16 residues. Germline V lookup: CDR1 MDHEN, CDR2 SYDVKM. J gave up 0 bases and V 3 bases, and 6 bases lay outside the gene matches. The CDR3 coding sequence is TGTGCCAGCAGTTTCCGGACAGGGCACATGAACACTGAAGCTTTCTTT. Translating gives CASSFRTGHMNTEAFF.

The chain combines TRBV6-1 with TRBJ2-2, with D tentatively TRBD2 (6 bases). Trimming stripped 4 bases from V and 8 bases from J, with 20 bases between. The CDR3 is 16 residues long. Germline V CDR1 and CDR2: MNHNS, SASEGT. The CDR3 protein is CASSGGDTSDVGELFF. DNA of the CDR3: TGTGCCAGCAGTGGGGGGGATACATCGGACGTTGGGGAGCTGTTTTTT.

The DNA for the CDR3 is TGTGCCAGCAGTCTGCGGGGGGGCTACACCGGGGAGCTGTTTTTT. This gives the protein CASSLRGGYTGELFF. The rearrangement links TRBV7-9 to TRBJ2-2; 9 bases align to TRBD2. The junction had 5 bases not matched to a gene; V was cut back by 6 bases and J by 3 bases. The germline CDR1 and CDR2 sequences are SEHNR and FQNEAQ (reference sequence). This CDR3 contains 15 residues.

The chain combines TRBV21-1 with TRBJ2-7; whether TRBD2, the table's D call, matches the DNA was not checked. TRBV21-1 is a known pseudogene. There are 15 residues in the CDR3. DNA of the CDR3: TGTGCCAGCAAGGAGTCTAGCGGGACCTCCTACGAGCAGTACGTC. This sequence encodes CASKESSGTSYEQYV.

The J gene is TRBJ2-2, the V gene TRBV7-9, with a possible D match to TRBD1 (6 bases). This CDR3 contains 14 residues. From germline, CDR1 is SEHNR and CDR2 FQNEAQ (reference sequence). Trimming took off 5 bases at V and 8 bases at J, with 15 bases between the two ends. This CDR3 is CASSTKQGVGELFF. DNA of the CDR3: TGTGCCAGCAGCACCAAACAGGGCGTGGGGGAGCTGTTTTTT.

On this clone itself: The same CDR3 can be traced to other DNA sequences in this sample. The CDR3 DNA sequence: TGTGCCAGCAGCTTGGATCGGGTTACTAACTATGGCTACACCTTC. Protein: CASSLDRVTNYGYTF. The genes are TRBV5-4 and TRBJ1-2; no clear D gene. CDR1 and CDR2 from the germline V gene are SGHNT and YYREEE (reference sequence). The V end was cut by 0 bases, the J end by 0 bases, with 9 bases between. CDR3 length: 15 residues.

V and J are TRBV27 and TRBJ2-1; D may be TRBD1 (6 bases). Between the trimmed V and J ends, which lost 6 bases and 7 bases, there was a span of 13 bases. CDR1 and CDR2 from the germline V gene are MNHEY and SMNVEV (reference sequence). The CDR3 covers 13 residues. CDR3 coding DNA: TGTGCCAGCAGCCTGGGGGACAAGAATGAGCAGTTCTTC. Its protein product is CASSLGDKNEQFF.

This chain's CDR3 is CASSLGSEAFF. The CDR3 DNA reads TGTGCCAGCAGCTTAGGTAGTGAAGCTTTCTTT. The chain links TRBV7-8 to TRBJ1-1; D is undetermined. Germline CDR1 and CDR2: SGHVS and FQNEAQ. Trimming removed 1 base from V and 7 bases from J, with 4 bases in between. CDR3 size: 11 residues.

The gene calls are TRBV4-1 and TRBJ2-2; D remains ambiguous. Germline CDR1 reads MGHRA; CDR2 reads YSYEKL. V lost 3 bases and J 2 bases, leaving 4 bases between the germline ends. CDR3 size: 13 residues. The CDR3 nucleotides are TGCGCCAGCAGCCACCTAAACACCGGGGAGCTGTTTTTT. Protein product: CASSHLNTGELFF.

Note on this clone: Other DNA sequences within the sample encode an identical CDR3. V usage is TRBV12-5 and J usage is TRBJ2-7; unclear D gene. Trimming removed 0 bases from V and 1 base from J, with 7 bases in between. CDR3 length equals 14 residues. CDR1 LGHNT and CDR2 FRNRAP come from the germline V gene. CDR3 DNA sequence: TGTGCTAGTGGTTTGGTTGCAGGTTCCTACGAGCAGTACTTC. It encodes CASGLVAGSYEQYF.

The V and J genes are TRBV27 and TRBJ2-1, with 7 bases identical to TRBD2. This CDR3 contains 15 residues. V gave up 5 bases and J gave up 0 bases; unmatched junction bases: 4. The germline V gene has CDR1 MNHEY and CDR2 SMNVEV (reference sequence). CDR3 loop: CASSPRGVSYNEQFF. CDR3 coding DNA: TGTGCCAGCAGTCCACGGGGGGTCTCCTACAATGAGCAGTTCTTC.

The genes are TRBV4-1 and TRBJ2-5; TRBD2 aligns across 7 bases. The CDR3 extends over 15 amino acids. The germline CDR1 and CDR2 sequences are MGHRA and YSYEKL. Trimming at V came to 4 bases and at J to 4 bases, leaving 9 bases not matched to a gene. DNA of the CDR3: TGCGCCAGCAGCCCCGGGGGGATCCCATTAGAGACCCAGTACTTC. Amino acids: CASSPGGIPLETQYF.

J is TRBJ1-5 and V is TRBV19, with 7 bases aligning to TRBD1. Trimming cost V 0 bases and J 2 bases; bases outside gene matches: 4. Germline loops: CDR1 LNHDA, CDR2 SQIVND (reference sequence). The CDR3 extends over 16 amino acids. CDR3 region: CASSIETGLGNQPQHF. CDR3 nucleotide sequence: TGTGCCAGTAGTATAGAGACAGGGCTCGGCAATCAGCCCCAGCATTTT.

The chain couples TRBV7-9 to TRBJ2-5; 7 bases are shared with TRBD2. The CDR3 is 14 residues long. CDR1 and CDR2 from the germline V gene are SEHNR and FQNEAQ (reference sequence). Germline trimming cut 5 bases from V and 3 bases from J; bases unmatched to any gene: 6. As DNA, the CDR3 is TGTGCCAGCAGCGCTAGCGGATTCAAAGAGACCCAGTACTTC. Translating it yields CASSASGFKETQYF. Based on the CDR3 plus reference TRBV7-9 and TRBJ2-5, the full variable domain is DTGVSQNPRHKITKRGQNVTFRCDPISEHNRLYWYRQTLGQGPEFLTYFQNEAQLEKSRLLSDRFSAERPKGSFSTLEIQRTEQGDSAMYLCASSASGFKETQYFGPGTRLLVL.

This clone was observed a single time. The chain recombines TRBV27 with TRBJ2-5, with 9 bases that match TRBD2. This CDR3 spans 14 amino acids. The J segment lost 4 bases and the V segment lost 6 bases, leaving 6 bases of the junction unmatched. Germline lookup yields CDR1 MNHEY and CDR2 SMNVEV (reference sequence). Here the CDR3 DNA reads TGTGCCAGCAGGGGTAGCGGGAGTACAGAGACCCAGTACTTC. Translation: CASRGSGSTETQYF.